Following are 5 T cell receptor beta chains from one sample sequenced in a study of T-cell reconstitution after alpha-beta-depleted transplantation in children. Preparation of the TCRbeta library involved a method that used unique molecular identifiers. MiXCR, applied by TCRdb to the PCR reads, yields one record per CDR3 protein. This sample has some 530,000 distinct CDR3 sequences, with approximately 12% found just once. Sequencing used PBMCs from the stem cell graft donor, obtained from the stem cell graft. Source of these receptors: a human donor who donated a stem cell graft to a child with combined immunodeficiency.

This clonotype appeared many times. J is TRBJ2-5 and V is TRBV24-1; D is perhaps TRBD2 (5 bases). CDR3 length: 14 residues. V was shortened by 1 base and J by 4 bases, with 9 bases between the two germline ends. Germline V gene sequence: CDR1 KGHDR, CDR2 SFDVKD. CDR3 nucleotides: TGTGCCACCAGTGATTTCGGGGTAGGAGAGACCCAGTACTTC. Translating gives CATSDFGVGETQYF.

CDR3 loop: CASSTYLYEQYF. Written as DNA, the CDR3 is TGTGCCAGCAGCACCTACCTCTACGAGCAGTACTTC. The rearrangement joins TRBV11-2 to TRBJ2-7; D uncertain. Trimming shortened V by 5 bases and J by 3 bases, and 8 bases separated the two germline ends. Looked up from germline, CDR1 is SGHAT and CDR2 is FQNNGV. CDR3 length: 12 amino acids.

J is TRBJ2-1 and V is TRBV5-4; 7 bases map to TRBD1. Germline V CDR1 and CDR2: SGHNT, YYREEE (reference sequence). The ends lost 1 base at V and 5 bases at J; junction bases unmatched: 12. This CDR3 has 17 residues. This chain's CDR3 is CASSLWALRDSNNEQFF. The CDR3 DNA reads TGTGCCAGCAGCTTGTGGGCCCTCCGGGACAGCAACAATGAGCAGTTCTTC.

The rearrangement joins TRBV12-3 or TRBV12-4 to TRBJ1-1, with D uncertain. With 3 bases removed from V and 3 bases from J, the gap between germline ends came to 17 bases. The CDR3 loop spans 16 amino acids. In DNA, the CDR3 is TGTGCCAGCAGTTTCCCCCCCTTCCTGGAGGACACTGAAGCTTTCTTT. Translated, it gives CASSFPPFLEDTEAFF.

This sequence joins TRBV15 and TRBJ2-7; D not resolved. The CDR3 runs 13 residues. The V gene's germline CDR1 is LNHNV and CDR2 YYDKDF (reference sequence). V was clipped by 3 bases and J by 10 bases, with 16 bases between them. CDR3: CATSRDRTAGQYF. The CDR3 nucleotides are TGTGCCACCAGCAGGGATAGGACGGCCGGCCAGTACTTC.